One sample yielded the 30 T cell receptor beta chains listed below, sequenced in a study of blood T cell repertoires in COVID-19 (dated by TCRdb to 2019 to 2021). Library generation was performed with the immunoSEQ multiplex PCR assay. Held by TCRdb, this immuneACCESS table contains in-frame sequences only and omits some clones. Under half of the omission traces to an unresolved V gene where checked; the cause of the rest is unknown. The sample contains some 93,000 clones, 70% to 90% of them found a single time. Around a sixth of the sample belongs to the ten largest clones. Sequencing was carried out using peripheral blood. The receptors derive from a woman of 80 years or more with acute or convalescent COVID-19.

The DNA for the CDR3 is TGTGCCAGCAGCCCCGGGGTTAGCCGAACTGAGACCCAGTACTTC. Its protein is CASSPGVSRTETQYF. V is TRBV5-4 and J is TRBJ2-5, with D tentatively TRBD2 (5 bases). V dropped 4 bases and J dropped 5 bases, with 18 bases sitting between them. The CDR3 consists of 15 residues. Germline V lookup: CDR1 SGHNT, CDR2 YYREEE (reference sequence).

As concerns this clone: Within the sample, other DNA sequences also encode this same CDR3. The chain couples TRBV5-1 to TRBJ2-7; D is possibly TRBD1 (7 bases). The germline V and J ends were trimmed by 3 bases and 0 bases, with 10 bases remaining between them. Germline CDR1 reads SGHRS; CDR2 reads YFSETQ. The CDR3 contains 14 residues. Here the CDR3 reads CASSSRDSSYEQYF. CDR3 bases: TGCGCCAGCAGCTCGCGGGACAGCTCCTACGAGCAGTACTTC.

J is TRBJ2-7 and V is TRBV7-8; 7 bases are a match to TRBD1. V shed 0 bases, J shed 4 bases, and the junction held 9 bases outside the gene matches. Germline lookup yields CDR1 SGHVS and CDR2 FQNEAQ. The CDR3 consists of 16 residues. The DNA of the CDR3 is TGTGCCAGCAGCTTAGCGCTTGACAGGGTCGTGTACGAGCAGTACTTC. Its protein is CASSLALDRVVYEQYF.

This clone was counted a single time. The chain employs TRBV19 and TRBJ1-2, with 9 bases matching TRBD1. V was pared by 2 bases and J by 4 bases, with 5 bases of the junction left unmatched. CDR3 length: 15 amino acids. Germline values: CDR1 LNHDA, CDR2 SQIVND (reference sequence). For the CDR3, the DNA is TGTGCCAGTAGTATATTGGACAGGGGTTTCTATGGCTACACCTTC. It yields the protein CASSILDRGFYGYTF.

The V gene is TRBV30, the J gene TRBJ1-6, with 7 bases matching TRBD1. Germline V lookup: CDR1 GTSNPN, CDR2 SVGIG (reference sequence). V shed 3 bases, J shed 13 bases, and the junction held 15 bases outside the gene matches. The CDR3 has 15 amino acids. Here the CDR3 DNA reads TGTGCCTGGAGAACTCCGACAGGGCTCCTTTTCCCCCTCCACTTT. This encodes CAWRTPTGLLFPLHF.

This sequence joins TRBV21-1 and TRBJ1-2. TRBV21-1 is termed a pseudogene. The CDR3 totals 12 residues. Here the CDR3 reads CASSPPSVGYTF. CDR3 sequence (DNA): TGTGCCAGCAGCCCCCCGTCGGTCGGCTACACCTTC.

The chain recombines TRBV7-3 with TRBJ2-3; TRBD2 matches 11 bases. Germline CDR1 and CDR2: SGHTA and FQGTGA. V lost 5 bases and J lost 4; bases outside the gene matches: 5. CDR3 length equals 15 residues. CDR3 amino acids: CASSISGGAPDTQYF. For the CDR3, the DNA is TGTGCCAGCAGCATTAGCGGGGGGGCACCAGATACGCAGTATTTT. The full variable domain, completed using reference TRBV7-3 and TRBJ2-3, is GAGVSQTPSNKVTEKGKYVELRCDPISGHTALYWYRQSLGQGPEFLIYFQGTGAADDSGLPNDRFFAVRPEGSVSTLKIQRTERGDSAVYLCASSISGGAPDTQYFGPGTRLTVL.

The chain employs TRBV19 and TRBJ1-5; tentatively, D is TRBD1 (5 bases). This CDR3 region has 16 residues. Germline loops: CDR1 LNHDA, CDR2 SQIVND (reference sequence). V lost 5 bases and J 2 bases, leaving 16 bases between the germline ends. This CDR3 reads CASSPRIGAGNQPQHF. CDR3 sequence (DNA): TGTGCCAGTAGTCCCCGGATTGGGGCTGGCAATCAGCCCCAGCATTTT. Supplemented by reference TRBV19 and TRBJ1-5, the full variable domain reads DGGITQSPKYLFRKEGQNVTLSCEQNLNHDAMYWYRQDPGQGLRLIYYSQIVNDFQKGDIAEGYSVSREKKESFPLTVTSAQKNPTAFYLCASSPRIGAGNQPQHFGDGTRLSIL.

The CDR3 spells CASSPMRDEKLFF. CDR3 in DNA: TGTGCCAGCTCACCAATGCGAGATGAAAAACTGTTTTTT. J is TRBJ1-4 and V is TRBV18; no clear D. Germline V gene lookup returns CDR1 KGHSH and CDR2 LQKENI. The CDR3 length is 13 residues. The V and J ends lost 2 bases and 6 bases respectively, with 7 bases between them.

The chain employs TRBV25-1 and TRBJ1-3, with a weak D call TRBD1 (6 bases). Trimming removed 3 bases from V and 1 base from J, with 16 bases in between. This CDR3 has 17 amino acids. Per the germline V gene, CDR1 is MGHDK and CDR2 is SYGVNS. CDR3 nucleotide sequence: TGTGCCAGCAGTGATGAAAAACAAGGGGGTTCTGGAAACACCATATATTTT. This sequence encodes CASSDEKQGGSGNTIYF.

The gene calls are TRBV21-1 and TRBJ2-7; the table's D gene call, TRBD1, was not cross checked with the DNA. TRBV21-1 represents a pseudogene. CDR3 length: 15 amino acids. As DNA, the CDR3 is TGTGCCAGCAGCACTCCGCCCACAGGGGTAGGCGAGCAGTACTTC. Translation: CASSTPPTGVGEQYF.

CDR3 loop: CASSSPGGANNEQFF. The CDR3 DNA is TGTGCCAGTAGTTCTCCCGGGGGGGCAAACAATGAGCAGTTCTTC. The chain is built from TRBV19 and TRBJ2-1; 8 nucleotides line up with TRBD2. Germline V gives CDR1 LNHDA, CDR2 SQIVND (reference sequence). V shed 5 bases, J shed 5 bases, and the junction held 8 bases outside the gene matches. The CDR3 contains 15 residues. The full variable domain, in which reference TRBV19 and TRBJ2-1 provide the parts outside the CDR3, is DGGITQSPKYLFRKEGQNVTLSCEQNLNHDAMYWYRQDPGQGLRLIYYSQIVNDFQKGDIAEGYSVSREKKESFPLTVTSAQKNPTAFYLCASSSPGGANNEQFFGPGTRLTVL.

The chain uses TRBV3-1 (or the pseudogene TRBV3-2) and TRBJ2-7; D remains unclear. Trimming left V 4 bases short and J 3 bases short, with 4 bases between. The CDR3 has 11 residues. The V gene's germline CDR1 is LGHDT and CDR2 YNNKEL (reference sequence). The CDR3 spells CASSLVYEQYF. CDR3 nucleotides: TGTGCCAGCAGCCTCGTCTACGAGCAGTACTTC.

V and J are TRBV6-6 and TRBJ1-6; D ambiguous. Germline assignment: CDR1 MNHNY and CDR2 SVGAGI (reference sequence). The CDR3 covers 11 residues. V lost 6 bases, J lost 7 bases, and 4 bases lay in between. The CDR3: CASSLNSPLHF. CDR3 in DNA: TGTGCCAGCAGCCTGAATTCACCCCTCCACTTT.

This clone was observed a single time. The rearrangement joins TRBV28 to TRBJ2-1; tentatively, D is TRBD1 (5 bases). Per the germline V gene, CDR1 is MDHEN and CDR2 is SYDVKM. The CDR3 loop spans 14 amino acids. V lost 7 bases, J lost 7 bases, and 17 bases lay in between. The CDR3 DNA reads TGTGCCAGCACTCGGACCCTAGGGGTTAATGAGCAGTTCTTC. Translated: CASTRTLGVNEQFF.

The chain links TRBV29-1 to TRBJ1-2, with D hard to call. The CDR3 is 12 residues long. The germline CDR1 and CDR2 sequences are SQVTM and ANQGSEA. The V end lost 1 base, the J end lost 6 bases, and 9 bases lay between the germline ends. The CDR3 region is CSVEVGADGYTF. The CDR3 DNA follows: TGCAGCGTTGAAGTCGGAGCTGATGGCTACACCTTC.

J is TRBJ1-6 and V is TRBV7-5; the tabulated D call, TRBD1, remains unverified against the DNA. TRBV7-5 is a documented pseudogene. This CDR3 has 14 residues. Here the CDR3 DNA reads TGTGCCAGAAGCTTAGGCCAGGGAATGACACCCCTCCACTTT. Its protein product is CARSLGQGMTPLHF.

The J gene is TRBJ2-3, the V gene TRBV9; 15 bases align to TRBD2. With 3 bases clipped from V and 4 bases from J, the junction kept 12 bases outside the gene matches. CDR1 is SGDLS, CDR2 YYNGEE, per germline. This CDR3 region has 19 residues. CDR3: CASSARRTSGGARADTQYF. Here the CDR3 DNA reads TGTGCCAGCAGCGCCCGCCGGACTAGCGGGGGGGCCAGGGCAGATACGCAGTATTTT. The whole variable domain, remainder taken from reference TRBV9 and TRBJ2-3, is DSGVTQTPKHLITATGQRVTLRCSPRSGDLSVYWYQQSLDQGLQFLIQYYNGEERAKGNILERFSAQQFPDLHSELNLSSLELGDSALYFCASSARRTSGGARADTQYFGPGTRLTVL.

This chain joins TRBV20-1 and TRBJ1-4, with D uncertain. Germline V gene lookup returns CDR1 DFQATT and CDR2 SNEGSKA (reference sequence). V shed 6 bases and J shed 10 bases, with 12 bases lying between them. The CDR3 has 11 residues. CDR3 in DNA: TGCAGTGCCGACGGCGGTGGAAAACTGTTTTTT. Its translation: CSADGGGKLFF.

The chain recombines TRBV19 with TRBJ2-2; TRBD2 aligns across 11 bases. Germline V gives CDR1 LNHDA, CDR2 SQIVND (reference sequence). This CDR3 is built from 18 residues. The V and J ends lost 2 bases and 4 bases, in that order; junction bases with no gene match: 9. The CDR3 nucleotides are TGTGCCAGTAGTATATCGGCTAGCGGGGGGAGGATCACCGGGGAGCTGTTTTTT. Its translation: CASSISASGGRITGELFF. The full variable domain, completed using reference TRBV19 and TRBJ2-2, is DGGITQSPKYLFRKEGQNVTLSCEQNLNHDAMYWYRQDPGQGLRLIYYSQIVNDFQKGDIAEGYSVSREKKESFPLTVTSAQKNPTAFYLCASSISASGGRITGELFFGEGSRLTVL.

J is TRBJ2-3 and V is TRBV18, with unresolved D. Germline V gene sequence: CDR1 KGHSH, CDR2 LQKENI. There are 12 residues in the CDR3. Trimming took off 5 bases at V and 6 bases at J, with 9 bases between the two ends. CDR3 DNA sequence: TGTGCCAGCTCATCGGTCTCCGATACGCAGTATTTT. Translation: CASSSVSDTQYF.

The chain couples TRBV6-5 to TRBJ2-2, with 8 bases identical to TRBD1. CDR1 and CDR2 (germline): MNHEY, SVGAGI. The CDR3 runs 15 residues. V lost 5 bases, J lost 1 base, and 3 bases stayed unmatched. DNA of the CDR3: TGTGCCAGCAGTCCCGGGACAGGGAACACCGGGGAGCTGTTTTTT. The encoded protein is CASSPGTGNTGELFF.

The V gene is TRBV7-3, the J gene TRBJ2-1; TRBD2 matches 7 bases. V shed 5 bases and J 0 bases; nucleotides not matched to a gene: 4. The CDR3 spans 15 residues. Looked up from germline, CDR1 is SGHTA and CDR2 is FQGTGA. CDR3 in amino acids: CASSPRLASYNEQFF. In nucleotides, the CDR3 is TGTGCCAGCAGCCCCCGACTAGCCTCCTACAATGAGCAGTTCTTC.

This clone was observed a few times. The chain couples TRBV3-1 (or the pseudogene TRBV3-2) to TRBJ2-2, with 7 bases fitting TRBD2. The CDR3 totals 17 residues. With V trimmed by 0 bases and J by 5 bases, 9 bases remained unmatched. Germline assignment: CDR1 LGHDT and CDR2 YNNKEL (reference sequence). The CDR3 sequence is CASSQDIGREGTGELFF. The CDR3 DNA sequence: TGTGCCAGCAGCCAAGATATAGGGAGGGAGGGGACCGGGGAGCTGTTTTTT.

The chain recombines TRBV15 with TRBJ1-6, with D uncertain. The ends were cut back, 0 bases at V and 9 bases at J, with 6 bases in the middle. The CDR3 spans 13 residues. Looked up from germline, CDR1 is LNHNV and CDR2 is YYDKDF (reference sequence). CDR3 protein: CATSRDRGSPLHF. The CDR3 DNA reads TGTGCCACCAGCAGAGATCGGGGTTCACCCCTCCACTTT.

The chain uses TRBV11-2 and TRBJ2-1; 8 bases are shared with TRBD1. The germline V gene encodes CDR1 SGHAT and CDR2 FQNNGV. There are 14 residues in the CDR3. The junction had 10 bases not matched to a gene; V was cut back by 8 bases and J by 7 bases. This CDR3 reads CASASGQGKNEQFF. In nucleotides, the CDR3 is TGTGCCAGCGCTAGTGGACAGGGTAAAAATGAGCAGTTCTTC.

V usage is TRBV6-8 and J usage is TRBJ2-1, with a possible D match to TRBD2 (7 bases). With 5 bases removed from V and 10 bases from J, the gap between germline ends came to 21 bases. This CDR3 region has 15 residues. Germline V gene data show CDR1 as MNHGY and CDR2 as SAAAGT. CDR3 nucleotide sequence: TGTGCCAGCAGTACCCGGGGGGCGGGGTTTTGGGAGCAGTTCTTC. It codes for CASSTRGAGFWEQFF.

V and J are TRBV5-6 and TRBJ2-1; 9 nucleotides match TRBD1. The CDR3 loop spans 15 amino acids. Germline values: CDR1 SGHDT, CDR2 YYEEEE. The V and J ends lost 5 bases and 7 bases, in that order; junction bases with no gene match: 10. The DNA for the CDR3 is TGTGCCAGCAGACCGCCGGGACAGGGCACGAATGAGCAGTTCTTC. Protein sequence: CASRPPGQGTNEQFF.

The chain uses TRBV15 and TRBJ2-1; TRBD2 might be the D (6 bases). V was trimmed by 1 base and J by 8 bases, leaving 15 bases between them. The CDR3 contains 15 residues. Germline CDR1 LNHNV, CDR2 YYDKDF (reference sequence). CDR3 nucleotide sequence: TGTGCCACCAGCAGAGTCTTGGGCGGGGTCGATGAGCAGTTCTTC. This encodes CATSRVLGGVDEQFF. The full variable domain, its missing parts supplied by reference TRBV15 and TRBJ2-1, is DAMVIQNPRYQVTQFGKPVTLSCSQTLNHNVMYWYQQKSSQAPKLLFHYYDKDFNNEADTPDNFQSRRPNTSFCFLDIRSPGLGDTAMYLCATSRVLGGVDEQFFGPGTRLTVL.

The genes are TRBV30 and TRBJ1-1; D is possibly TRBD1 (5 bases). CDR1 and CDR2 from the germline V gene are GTSNPN and SVGIG (reference sequence). V gave up 2 bases and J gave up 4 bases, with 17 bases separating them. The CDR3 is made up of 15 amino acids. This chain's CDR3 is CAWSRGRGGSTEAFF. Here the CDR3 DNA reads TGTGCCTGGAGTAGGGGAAGGGGAGGAAGCACTGAAGCTTTCTTT. Complete variable domain (other parts from reference TRBV30 and TRBJ1-1): SQTIHQWPATLVQPVGSPLSLECTVEGTSNPNLYWYRQAAGRGLQLLFYSVGIGQISSEVPQNLSASRPQDRQFILSSKKLLLSDSGFYLCAWSRGRGGSTEAFFGQGTRLTVV.